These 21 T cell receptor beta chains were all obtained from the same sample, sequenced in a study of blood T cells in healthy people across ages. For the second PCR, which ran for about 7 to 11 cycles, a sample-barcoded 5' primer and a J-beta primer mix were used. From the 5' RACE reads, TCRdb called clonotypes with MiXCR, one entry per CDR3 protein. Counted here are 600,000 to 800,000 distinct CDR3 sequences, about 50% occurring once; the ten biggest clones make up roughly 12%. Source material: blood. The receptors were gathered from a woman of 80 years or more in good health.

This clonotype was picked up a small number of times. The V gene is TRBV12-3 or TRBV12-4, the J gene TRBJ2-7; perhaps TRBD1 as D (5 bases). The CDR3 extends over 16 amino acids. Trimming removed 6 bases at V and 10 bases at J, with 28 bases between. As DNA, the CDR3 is TGTGCCAGCAGCCCTTCGCAGGTGCAGGGAAAAGGAACCCAGTACTTC. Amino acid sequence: CASSPSQVQGKGTQYF.

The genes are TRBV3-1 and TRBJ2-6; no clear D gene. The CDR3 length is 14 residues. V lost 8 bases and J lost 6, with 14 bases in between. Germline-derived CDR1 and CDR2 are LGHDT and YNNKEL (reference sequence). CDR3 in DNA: TGTGCCAGCTCGCTTCGTACCGTGGCCAACGTCCTGACTTTC. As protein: CASSLRTVANVLTF.

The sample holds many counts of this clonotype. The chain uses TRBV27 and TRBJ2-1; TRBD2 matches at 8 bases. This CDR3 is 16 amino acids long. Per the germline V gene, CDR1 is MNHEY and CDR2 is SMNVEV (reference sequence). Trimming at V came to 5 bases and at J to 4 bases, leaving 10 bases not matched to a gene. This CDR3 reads CASSTLRGGGYNEQFF. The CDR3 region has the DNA TGTGCCAGCAGTACCCTCCGGGGGGGCGGATACAATGAGCAGTTCTTC.

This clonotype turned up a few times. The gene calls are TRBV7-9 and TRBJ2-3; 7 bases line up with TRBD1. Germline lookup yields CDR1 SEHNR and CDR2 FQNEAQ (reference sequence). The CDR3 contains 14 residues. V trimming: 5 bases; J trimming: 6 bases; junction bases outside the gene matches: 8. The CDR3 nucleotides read TGTGCCAGCAGCCGCCGACAGGGAGAGGATACGCAGTATTTT. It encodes CASSRRQGEDTQYF.

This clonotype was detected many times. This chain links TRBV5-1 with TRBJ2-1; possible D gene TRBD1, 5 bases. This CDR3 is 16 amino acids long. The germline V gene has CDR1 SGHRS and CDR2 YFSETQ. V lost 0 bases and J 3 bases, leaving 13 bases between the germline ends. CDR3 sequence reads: CASSLGRVKNYNEQFF. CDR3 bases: TGCGCCAGCAGCTTGGGCAGGGTAAAGAACTACAATGAGCAGTTCTTC.

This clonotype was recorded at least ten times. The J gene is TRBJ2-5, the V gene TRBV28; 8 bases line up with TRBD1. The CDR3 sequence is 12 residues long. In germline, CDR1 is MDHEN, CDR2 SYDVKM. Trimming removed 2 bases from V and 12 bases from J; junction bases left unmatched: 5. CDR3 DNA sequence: TGTGCCAGCAGTTTAGTGAAACAGGGGGAGTACTTC. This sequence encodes CASSLVKQGEYF.

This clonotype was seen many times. CDR3 protein: CASSFRKGTVSTDTQYF. CDR3 nucleotide sequence: TGTGCCAGCAGCTTTAGAAAGGGGACAGTCTCCACAGATACGCAGTATTTT. V is TRBV7-9 and J is TRBJ2-3; 7 bases map to TRBD1. Germline-derived CDR1 and CDR2 are SEHNR and FQNEAQ (reference sequence). J was trimmed by 2 bases and V by 3 bases; bases with no gene match: 11. The CDR3 consists of 17 residues.

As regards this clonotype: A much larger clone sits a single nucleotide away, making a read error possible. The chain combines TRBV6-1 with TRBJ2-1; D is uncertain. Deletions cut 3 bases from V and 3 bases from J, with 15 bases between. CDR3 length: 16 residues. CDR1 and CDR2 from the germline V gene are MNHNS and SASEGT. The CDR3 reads CASSELLTHNYNEQFF. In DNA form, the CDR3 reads TGTGCCAGCAGTGAGCTCCTAACGCACAACTACAATGAGCAGTTCTTC.

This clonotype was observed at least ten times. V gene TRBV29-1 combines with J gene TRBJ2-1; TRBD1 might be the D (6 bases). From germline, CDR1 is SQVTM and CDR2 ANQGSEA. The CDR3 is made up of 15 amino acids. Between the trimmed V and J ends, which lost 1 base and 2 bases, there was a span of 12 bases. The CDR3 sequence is CSVEGGPGTYNEQFF. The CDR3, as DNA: TGCAGCGTTGAAGGGGGGCCGGGAACCTACAATGAGCAGTTCTTC.

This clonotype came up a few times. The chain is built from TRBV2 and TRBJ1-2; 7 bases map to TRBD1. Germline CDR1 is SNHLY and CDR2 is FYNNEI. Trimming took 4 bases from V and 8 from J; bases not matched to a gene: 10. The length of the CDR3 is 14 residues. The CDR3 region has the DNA TGTGCCAGCAGTGGCGACAGGGACCAATCCGGCTACACCTTC. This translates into CASSGDRDQSGYTF.

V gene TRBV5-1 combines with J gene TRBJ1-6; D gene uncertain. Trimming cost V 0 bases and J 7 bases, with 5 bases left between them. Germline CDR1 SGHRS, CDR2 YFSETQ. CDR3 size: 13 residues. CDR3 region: CASSLGFNSPLHF. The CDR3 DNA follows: TGCGCCAGCAGCTTGGGTTTCAATTCACCCCTCCACTTT.

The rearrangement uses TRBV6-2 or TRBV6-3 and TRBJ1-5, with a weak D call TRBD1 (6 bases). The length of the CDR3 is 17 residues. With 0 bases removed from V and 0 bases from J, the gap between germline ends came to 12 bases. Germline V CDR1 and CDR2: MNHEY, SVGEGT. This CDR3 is CASSYSNRANSNQPQHF. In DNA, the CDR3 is TGTGCCAGCAGTTACTCGAACAGGGCTAATAGCAATCAGCCCCAGCATTTT.

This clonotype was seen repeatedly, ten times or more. Written as DNA, the CDR3 is TGTGCCAGCAGCGTAGGTTTGACAGATACGCAGTATTTT. It specifies CASSVGLTDTQYF. The V and J genes are TRBV9 and TRBJ2-3, with D uncertain. Germline lookup yields CDR1 SGDLS and CDR2 YYNGEE. Trimming took 0 bases from V and 3 from J, leaving 5 bases between them. The CDR3 spans 13 residues.

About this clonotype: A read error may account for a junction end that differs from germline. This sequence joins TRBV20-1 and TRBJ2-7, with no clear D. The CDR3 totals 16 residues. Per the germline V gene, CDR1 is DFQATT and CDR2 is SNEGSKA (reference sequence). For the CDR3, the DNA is TGCGGTGCAACCCTCCATCTCTCAGGTCTCTCCTACGAGCAGTACTTC. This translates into CGATLHLSGLSYEQYF.

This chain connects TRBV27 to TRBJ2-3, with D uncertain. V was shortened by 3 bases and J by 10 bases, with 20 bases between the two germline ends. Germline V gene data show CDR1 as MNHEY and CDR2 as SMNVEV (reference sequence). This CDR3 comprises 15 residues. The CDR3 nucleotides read TGTGCCAGCAGTTTTGTCCAGCCGACTTCATATCCGCAGTATTTT. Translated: CASSFVQPTSYPQYF.

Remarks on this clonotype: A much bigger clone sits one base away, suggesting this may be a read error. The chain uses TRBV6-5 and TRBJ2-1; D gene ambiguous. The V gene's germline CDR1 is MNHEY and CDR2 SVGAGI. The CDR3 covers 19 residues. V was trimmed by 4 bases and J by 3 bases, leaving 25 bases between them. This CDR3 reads CASSWARAVKKTHYNEQFF. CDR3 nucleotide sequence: TGTGCCAGCAGTTGGGCCCGGGCGGTTAAGAAGACTCACTACAATGAGCAGTTCTTC.

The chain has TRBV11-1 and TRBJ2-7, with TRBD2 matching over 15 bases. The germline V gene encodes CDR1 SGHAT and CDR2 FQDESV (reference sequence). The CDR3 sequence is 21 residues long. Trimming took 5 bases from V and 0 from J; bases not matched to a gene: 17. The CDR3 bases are TGTGCCAGCAGCCTATCCCAAACCGGGACTAGCGGGGGGTCTAGCTCCTACGAGCAGTACTTC. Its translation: CASSLSQTGTSGGSSSYEQYF.

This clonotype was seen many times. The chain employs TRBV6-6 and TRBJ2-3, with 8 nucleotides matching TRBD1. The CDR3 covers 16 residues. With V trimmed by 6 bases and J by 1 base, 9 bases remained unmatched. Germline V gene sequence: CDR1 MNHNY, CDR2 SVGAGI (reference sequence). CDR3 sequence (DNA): TGTGCCAGCAGGGTCGGACAGGGTCGCGGCACAGATACGCAGTATTTT. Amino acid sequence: CASRVGQGRGTDTQYF.

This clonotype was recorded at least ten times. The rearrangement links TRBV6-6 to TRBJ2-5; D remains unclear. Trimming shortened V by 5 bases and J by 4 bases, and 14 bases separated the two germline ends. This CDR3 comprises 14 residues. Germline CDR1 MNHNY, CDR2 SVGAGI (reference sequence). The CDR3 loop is CASSTPPSRETQYF. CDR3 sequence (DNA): TGTGCCAGCAGTACCCCTCCGTCCCGAGAGACCCAGTACTTC.

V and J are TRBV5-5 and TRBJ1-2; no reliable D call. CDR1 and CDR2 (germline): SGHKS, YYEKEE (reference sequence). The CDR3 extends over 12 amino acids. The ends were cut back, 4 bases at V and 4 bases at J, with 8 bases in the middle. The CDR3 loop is CASSHNSYGYTF. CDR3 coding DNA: TGTGCCAGCAGCCACAATAGCTATGGCTACACCTTC.

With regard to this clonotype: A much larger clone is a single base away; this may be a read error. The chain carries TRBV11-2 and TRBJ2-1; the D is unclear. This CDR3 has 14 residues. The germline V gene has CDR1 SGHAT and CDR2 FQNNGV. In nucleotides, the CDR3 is TGTGCCAGCAGCTTTCTCCGGACCTACAATAAGCAGTTCTTC. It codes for CASSFLRTYNKQFF. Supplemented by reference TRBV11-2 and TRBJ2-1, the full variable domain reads EAGVAQSPRYKIIEKRQSVAFWCNPISGHATLYWYQQILGQGPKLLIQFQNNGVVDDSQLPKDRFSAERLKGVDSTLKIQPAKLEDSAVYLCASSFLRTYNKQFFGPGTRLTVL.